This record covers a single T cell receptor (beta chain). This sample is part of a study of blood T cell repertoires in COVID-19. Looking at the study overall: Spain, Italy and the United States supplied samples that represented acute and convalescent COVID-19. PBMCs, B-cell-depleted T cells, or T cells were the source of the cDNA or gDNA that made up the material.

Per the study methods: Estimation of nucleated cell counts relied on the amplification of reference gene primers. Assay used: immunoSEQ multiplex PCR; TCRdb lists only in-frame clones, some missing. V and J calls and clone size are as listed in that table; D and trimming were resolved from the DNA. The profile shows 100,000 or so clones, more than 85% of them singletons. The V gene's germline CDR1 is MNHEY and CDR2 SVGAGI. CDR3 size: 14 residues. Deletions cut 4 bases from V and 0 bases from J, with 9 bases between. The sequencing sample was made of peripheral blood. V usage is TRBV6-5 and J usage is TRBJ1-2, with D hard to call. The TCR originated in a human donor with acute or convalescent COVID-19. The donor label of this sample is uncertain. The CDR3 loop reads CASSSMSANYGYTF. CDR3 nucleotides: TGTGCCAGCAGTTCCATGTCAGCTAACTATGGCTACACCTTC.